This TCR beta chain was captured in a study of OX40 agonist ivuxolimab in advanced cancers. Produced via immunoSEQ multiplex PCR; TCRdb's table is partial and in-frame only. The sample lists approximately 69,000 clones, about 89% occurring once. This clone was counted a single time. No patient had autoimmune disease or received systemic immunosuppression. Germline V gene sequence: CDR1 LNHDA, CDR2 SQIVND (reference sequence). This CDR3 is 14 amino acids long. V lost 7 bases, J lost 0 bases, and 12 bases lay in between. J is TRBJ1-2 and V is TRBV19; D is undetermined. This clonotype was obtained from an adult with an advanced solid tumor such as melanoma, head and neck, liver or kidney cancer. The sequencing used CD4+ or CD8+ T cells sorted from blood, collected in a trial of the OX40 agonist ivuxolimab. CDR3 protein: CASTPVVTNYGYTF. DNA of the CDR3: TGTGCCAGTACCCCAGTAGTTACTAACTATGGCTACACCTTC.